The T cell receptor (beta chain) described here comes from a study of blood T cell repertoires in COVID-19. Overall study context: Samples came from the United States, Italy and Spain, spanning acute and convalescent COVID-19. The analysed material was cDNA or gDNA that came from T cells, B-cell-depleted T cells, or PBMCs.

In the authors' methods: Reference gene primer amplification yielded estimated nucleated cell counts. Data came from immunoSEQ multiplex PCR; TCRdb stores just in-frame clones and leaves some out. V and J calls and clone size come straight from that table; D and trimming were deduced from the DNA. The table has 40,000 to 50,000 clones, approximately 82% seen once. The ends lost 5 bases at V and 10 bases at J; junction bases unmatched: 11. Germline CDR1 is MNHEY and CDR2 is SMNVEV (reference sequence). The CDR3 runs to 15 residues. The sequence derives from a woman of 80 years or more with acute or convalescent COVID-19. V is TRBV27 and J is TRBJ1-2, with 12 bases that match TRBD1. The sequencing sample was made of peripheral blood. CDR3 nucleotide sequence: TGTGCCAGCAGTCCCATTCCCGGGACAGGGGGCGCCTACACCTTC. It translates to CASSPIPGTGGAYTF.